This TCR beta chain is from a study of neoadjuvant anti-PD-1 for oral cavity cancer. Study background: Patients without progression received a fourth nivolumab dose around day 43, then surgical resection on days 50-56.

The patients had HPV-negative, locally advanced oral cavity squamous cell carcinoma. Using immunoSEQ multiplex PCR, the repertoire was profiled, and TCRdb retains in-frame clones only, with some absent. The sample records about 18,000 clones, roughly three quarters being singletons. The CDR3 has 15 amino acids. Germline trimming cut 6 bases from V and 1 base from J; bases unmatched to any gene: 8. Germline loops: CDR1 SGHRS, CDR2 YFSETQ. The sample consisted of PBMCs, taken before nivolumab (anti-PD-1) treatment. The sequence was obtained from a person aged 35 to 85 with oral cavity squamous cell carcinoma. The chain joins TRBV5-1 to TRBJ2-5; 8 bases are a match to TRBD2. DNA of the CDR3: TGCGCCAGCACCCTTAGCGGGATGATCCAAGAGACCCAGTACTTC. It yields the protein CASTLSGMIQETQYF.